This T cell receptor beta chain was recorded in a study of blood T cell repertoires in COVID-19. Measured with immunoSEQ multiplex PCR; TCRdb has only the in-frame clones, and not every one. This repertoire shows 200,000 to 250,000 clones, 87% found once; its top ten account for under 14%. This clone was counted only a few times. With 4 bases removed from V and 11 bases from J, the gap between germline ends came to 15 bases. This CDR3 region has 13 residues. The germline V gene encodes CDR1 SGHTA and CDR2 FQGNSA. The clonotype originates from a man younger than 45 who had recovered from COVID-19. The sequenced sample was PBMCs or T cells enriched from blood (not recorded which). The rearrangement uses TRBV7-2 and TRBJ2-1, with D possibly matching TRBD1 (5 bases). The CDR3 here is CASSSLGALKQFF. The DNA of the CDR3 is TGTGCCAGCAGCTCCCTTGGGGCCTTGAAGCAGTTCTTC.